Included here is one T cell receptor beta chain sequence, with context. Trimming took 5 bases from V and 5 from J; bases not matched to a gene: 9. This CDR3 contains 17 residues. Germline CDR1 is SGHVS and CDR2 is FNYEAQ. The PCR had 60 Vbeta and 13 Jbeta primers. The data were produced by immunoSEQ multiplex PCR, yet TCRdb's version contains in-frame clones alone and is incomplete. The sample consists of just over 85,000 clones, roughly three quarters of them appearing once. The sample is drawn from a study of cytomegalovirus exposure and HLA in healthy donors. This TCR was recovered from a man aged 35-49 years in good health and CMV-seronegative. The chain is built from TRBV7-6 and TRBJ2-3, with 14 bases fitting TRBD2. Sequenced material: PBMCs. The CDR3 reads CASSGLAGGLFLDTQYF. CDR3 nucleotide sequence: TGTGCCAGCAGCGGACTAGCGGGGGGACTTTTTTTAGATACGCAGTATTTT.